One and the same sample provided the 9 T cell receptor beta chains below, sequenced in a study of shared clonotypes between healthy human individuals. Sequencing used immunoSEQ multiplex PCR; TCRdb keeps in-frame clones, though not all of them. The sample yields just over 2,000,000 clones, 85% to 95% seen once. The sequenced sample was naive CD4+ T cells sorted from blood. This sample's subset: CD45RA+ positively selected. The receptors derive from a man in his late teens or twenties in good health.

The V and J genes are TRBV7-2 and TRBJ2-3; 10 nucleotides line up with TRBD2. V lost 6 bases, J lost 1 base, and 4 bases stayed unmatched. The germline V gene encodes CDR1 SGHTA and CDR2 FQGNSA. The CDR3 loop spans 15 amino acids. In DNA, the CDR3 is TGTGCCAGCAGTCCTAGCGGGAGCGGCACAGATACGCAGTATTTT. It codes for CASSPSGSGTDTQYF.

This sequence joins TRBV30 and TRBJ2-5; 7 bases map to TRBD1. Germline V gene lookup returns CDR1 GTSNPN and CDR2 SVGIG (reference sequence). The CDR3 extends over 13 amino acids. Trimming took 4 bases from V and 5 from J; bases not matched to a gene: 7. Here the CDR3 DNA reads TGTGCCTGGAAATTTACAGGGGCGGAGACCCAGTACTTC. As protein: CAWKFTGAETQYF.

CDR3 in amino acids: CASSQRETGAEAFF. DNA for the CDR3: TGTGCCAGCTCACAACGGGAAACAGGGGCTGAAGCTTTCTTT. The chain employs TRBV18 and TRBJ1-1; TRBD1 matches 7 bases. CDR3 length equals 14 residues. The V gene's germline CDR1 is KGHSH and CDR2 LQKENI. V dropped 4 bases and J dropped 6; count of bases not matched to a gene: 8.

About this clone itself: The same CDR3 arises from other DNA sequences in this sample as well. CDR3 loop: CAISVSGETQYF. The DNA for the CDR3 is TGTGCCATCAGCGTTTCCGGGGAGACCCAGTACTTC. V is TRBV10-3 and J is TRBJ2-5; D gene unclear. In germline, CDR1 is ENHRY, CDR2 SYGVKD. This CDR3 contains 12 residues. V shed 6 bases and J shed 5 bases, with 10 bases lying between them.

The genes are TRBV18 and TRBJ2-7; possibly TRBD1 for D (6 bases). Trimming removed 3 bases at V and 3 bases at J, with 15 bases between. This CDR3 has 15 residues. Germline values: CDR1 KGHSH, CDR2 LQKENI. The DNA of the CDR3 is TGTGCCAGCTCACCCGGGACACGGGTGATCTACGAGCAGTACTTC. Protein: CASSPGTRVIYEQYF.

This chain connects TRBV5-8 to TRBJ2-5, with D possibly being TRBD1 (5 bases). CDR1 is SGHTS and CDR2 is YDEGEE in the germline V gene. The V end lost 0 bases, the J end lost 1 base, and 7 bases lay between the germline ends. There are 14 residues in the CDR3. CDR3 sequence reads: CASSLETVQETQYF. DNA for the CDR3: TGTGCCAGCAGCTTGGAGACAGTCCAAGAGACCCAGTACTTC. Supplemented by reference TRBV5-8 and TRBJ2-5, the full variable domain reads EAGVTQSPTHLIKTRGQQATLRCSPISGHTSVYWYQQALGLGLQFLLWYDEGEERNRGNFPPRFSGRQFPNYSSELNVNALELEDSALYLCASSLETVQETQYFGPGTRLLVL.

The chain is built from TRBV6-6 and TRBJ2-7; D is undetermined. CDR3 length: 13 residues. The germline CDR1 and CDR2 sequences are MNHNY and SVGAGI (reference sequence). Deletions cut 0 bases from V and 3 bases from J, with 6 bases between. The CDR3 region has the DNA TGTGCCAGCAGTTACTCGGACGGCTACGAGCAGTACTTC. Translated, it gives CASSYSDGYEQYF.

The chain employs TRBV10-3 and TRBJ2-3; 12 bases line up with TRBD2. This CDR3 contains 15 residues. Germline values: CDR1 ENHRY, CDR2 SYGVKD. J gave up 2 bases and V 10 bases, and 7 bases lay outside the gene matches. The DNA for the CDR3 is TGTGCCAGCCAGACTAGCGGGAGCCCCACAGATACGCAGTATTTT. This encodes CASQTSGSPTDTQYF.

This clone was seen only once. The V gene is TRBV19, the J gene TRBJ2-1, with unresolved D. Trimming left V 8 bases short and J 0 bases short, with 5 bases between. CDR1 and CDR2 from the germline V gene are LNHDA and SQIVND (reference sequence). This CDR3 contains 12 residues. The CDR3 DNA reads TGTGCCAGTCGCGGCTCCTACAATGAGCAGTTCTTC. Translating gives CASRGSYNEQFF.